A single sample gave rise to the 10 T cell receptor beta chains below, sequenced in a study of human T cells and chemical hapten exposure. Time point defined: patch test 3, about 24 weeks after DPC sensitization. Sample treatment: therapeutic diphenylcyclopropenone sensitization with weekly scalp DPC. In TCRdb, the RACE reads were re-called with MiXCR into one record per CDR3 protein. The sample lists 190,000 or so distinct CDR3 sequences, 24% seen once, with around 2.5% in the top ten. This material consisted of whole blood, taken in connection with sensitization to the hapten diphenylcyclopropenone (DPC). The receptors here all came from a middle-aged woman with alopecia areata. Some clones in this sample may be carry-over from other donors' samples.

This clonotype was counted ten times or more. The CDR3: CSVVEVTGTSGPQETQYF. For the CDR3, the DNA is TGCAGCGTTGTGGAGGTCACCGGGACTAGCGGTCCCCAAGAGACCCAGTACTTC. V usage is TRBV29-1 and J usage is TRBJ2-5; 11 nucleotides match TRBD2. Trimming removed 4 bases from V and 1 base from J; junction bases left unmatched: 14. Germline CDR1 SQVTM, CDR2 ANQGSEA. This CDR3 spans 18 amino acids.

J is TRBJ2-7 and V is TRBV27, with D perhaps TRBD1 or TRBD2 (5 bases each). Germline V gene lookup returns CDR1 MNHEY and CDR2 SMNVEV (reference sequence). Trimming took off 0 bases at V and 2 bases at J, with 8 bases between the two ends. The CDR3 runs 14 residues. The CDR3 protein is CASSLSGTPYEQYF. The DNA of the CDR3 is TGTGCCAGCAGTTTATCGGGGACCCCCTACGAGCAGTACTTC.

This chain uses TRBV20-1 with TRBJ1-5; D gene uncertain. Germline V CDR1 and CDR2: DFQATT, SNEGSKA (reference sequence). There are 12 residues in the CDR3. V was shortened by 3 bases and J by 4 bases, with 7 bases between the two germline ends. CDR3 protein: CSASPGNQPQHF. DNA of the CDR3: TGCAGTGCTAGTCCCGGGAATCAGCCCCAGCATTTT.

In this sample, this clonotype turned up many times. CDR3: CASSYPGGKDTEAFF. CDR3 sequence (DNA): TGTGCCAGCAGTTATCCAGGGGGCAAGGACACTGAAGCTTTCTTT. The chain combines TRBV6-6 with TRBJ1-1; 8 bases are shared with TRBD1. CDR3 length equals 15 residues. The junction had 6 bases not matched to a gene; V was cut back by 3 bases and J by 3 bases. Germline V gives CDR1 MNHNY, CDR2 SVGAGI (reference sequence).

The CDR3 DNA reads TGCGCCAGCACCCATCGGACGGCCGTCTCTGGGGCCAACGTCCTGACTTTC. Protein sequence: CASTHRTAVSGANVLTF. The chain employs TRBV5-1 and TRBJ2-6; no clear D. Germline CDR1 and CDR2: SGHRS and YFSETQ. V lost 6 bases, J lost 0 bases, and 16 bases lay in between. CDR3 length: 17 residues. Full variable domain (outside the CDR3, taken from reference TRBV5-1 and TRBJ2-6): KAGVTQTPRYLIKTRGQQVTLSCSPISGHRSVSWYQQTPGQGLQFLFEYFSETQRNKGNFPGRFSGRQFSNSRSEMNVSTLELGDSALYLCASTHRTAVSGANVLTFGAGSRLTVL.

The chain links TRBV5-1 to TRBJ1-2; 7 bases line up with TRBD1. CDR1 SGHRS and CDR2 YFSETQ come from the germline V gene. The CDR3 extends over 13 amino acids. V shed 2 bases and J 3 bases; nucleotides not matched to a gene: 1. The CDR3 DNA reads as TGCGCCAGCAGCTTTACAGGGGACTATGGCTACACCTTC. As protein: CASSFTGDYGYTF. The full variable domain, rest sourced from reference TRBV5-1 and TRBJ1-2, is KAGVTQTPRYLIKTRGQQVTLSCSPISGHRSVSWYQQTPGQGLQFLFEYFSETQRNKGNFPGRFSGRQFSNSRSEMNVSTLELGDSALYLCASSFTGDYGYTFGSGTRLTVV.

The chain has TRBV10-3 and TRBJ1-2; 8 bases agree with TRBD1. CDR1 and CDR2 (germline): ENHRY, SYGVKD. CDR3 length: 15 amino acids. Trimming at V came to 6 bases and at J to 6 bases, leaving 12 bases not matched to a gene. This CDR3 reads CAIRPSQGASHGYTF. The CDR3 DNA follows: TGTGCCATCAGACCCTCGCAGGGGGCTTCCCATGGCTACACCTTC.

This clonotype was recorded at least ten times. The V call is TRBV28, the J call TRBJ1-2; 7 nucleotides match TRBD1. The CDR3 covers 14 residues. V dropped 5 bases and J dropped 9; count of bases not matched to a gene: 12. Germline values: CDR1 MDHEN, CDR2 SYDVKM. CDR3 region: CASSLPRTGIRYTF. CDR3 nucleotides: TGTGCCAGCAGTCTACCGAGGACAGGCATTCGCTACACCTTC.

This clonotype came up a few times. The chain carries TRBV20-1 and TRBJ2-4; D is uncertain. Germline lookup yields CDR1 DFQATT and CDR2 SNEGSKA (reference sequence). The V gene lost 3 bases and the J gene lost 0 bases, with 3 bases spanning the gap. This CDR3 has 12 residues. CDR3 sequence: CSASVAKNIQYF. CDR3 nucleotide sequence: TGCAGTGCTAGCGTAGCCAAAAACATTCAGTACTTC.

This sequence joins TRBV11-2 and TRBJ2-1; D is uncertain. This CDR3 is built from 12 residues. V was pared by 0 bases and J by 9 bases, with 6 bases between. Germline-derived CDR1 and CDR2 are SGHAT and FQNNGV. The CDR3 DNA follows: TGTGCCAGCAGCTTAGAGTTCAGTGAGCAGTTCTTC. Translating gives CASSLEFSEQFF.